The 15 T cell receptor beta chains given below trace back to one sample, sequenced in a study of blood T cells in healthy people across ages (dated by TCRdb to 2013 to 2016). To prepare the library, 5' RACE was applied. TCRdb lists the instrument as Illumina HiSeq 2500. A second PCR of roughly 6 to 12 cycles was run with a J-beta primer mix and a sample-barcoded 5' primer. TCRdb took the public reads, trimmed them with fastp at Q25, ran MiXCR for clone calling and kept in-frame beta chains. Entries that share a CDR3 protein sequence are merged under the most common genes and DNA. This sample gives about 1,600,000 distinct CDR3 sequences in total; roughly 45% of them show up just once. The biggest ten clones account for approximately 7.9% of the sample. Material for sequencing was blood. The receptor set was obtained from a woman aged 18-35 years in good health.

This clonotype appeared a single time. The chain combines TRBV20-1 with TRBJ1-2, with 8 bases identical to TRBD1. The CDR3 sequence is 13 residues long. The germline gives CDR1 DFQATT, CDR2 SNEGSKA (reference sequence). Trimming cost V 4 bases and J 8 bases; bases outside gene matches: 9. The CDR3 nucleotides are TGCAGTGCTACCCCGACAGGGGCATCGGGCTACACCTTC. Translated, it gives CSATPTGASGYTF.

This clonotype was counted ten times or more. The chain employs TRBV9 and TRBJ1-1, with D perhaps TRBD1 (5 bases). This CDR3 has 13 amino acids. The germline V gene has CDR1 SGDLS and CDR2 YYNGEE. Between the trimmed V and J ends, which lost 6 bases and 4 bases, there was a span of 13 bases. CDR3 sequence: CASTEGLSTEAFF. CDR3 sequence (DNA): TGTGCCAGCACGGAGGGACTGAGCACTGAAGCTTTCTTT.

The J gene is TRBJ2-1, the V gene TRBV28; no clear D gene. This CDR3 region has 15 residues. Germline V CDR1 and CDR2: MDHEN, SYDVKM. Trimming shortened V by 5 bases and J by 10 bases, and 21 bases separated the two germline ends. The CDR3 sequence is CASSQPAIGSYEQFF. Here the CDR3 DNA reads TGTGCCAGCAGTCAACCCGCAATAGGCTCCTACGAGCAGTTCTTC.

This clonotype was seen a handful of times. This rearrangement joins TRBV28 to TRBJ2-5; D is uncertain. Deletions cut 5 bases from V and 5 bases from J, with 18 bases between. This CDR3 has 15 residues. Looked up from germline, CDR1 is MDHEN and CDR2 is SYDVKM. CDR3 amino acids: CASSLPDEIWETQYF. The CDR3 DNA is TGTGCCAGCAGTCTGCCTGACGAGATCTGGGAGACCCAGTACTTC. Together with reference TRBV28 and TRBJ2-5, the CDR3 gives the full variable domain: DVKVTQSSRYLVKRTGEKVFLECVQDMDHENMFWYRQDPGLGLRLIYFSYDVKMKEKGDIPEGYSVSREKKERFSLILESASTNQTSMYLCASSLPDEIWETQYFGPGTRLLVL.

This clonotype was counted a few times. The chain has TRBV29-1 and TRBJ1-1; 10 bases align to TRBD1. CDR1 and CDR2 (germline): SQVTM, ANQGSEA. The CDR3 has 17 amino acids. V lost 4 bases and J lost 5; bases outside the gene matches: 16. The DNA of the CDR3 is TGCAGCGTTGGGGAGACAGGGGGCGCGTCGGTGGGGACTGAAGCTTTCTTT. It translates to CSVGETGGASVGTEAFF.

CDR3 in DNA: TGCAGCGTAATGAACAGGGGGCTGAACACTGAAGCTTTCTTT. Translation gives CSVMNRGLNTEAFF. The J gene is TRBJ1-1, the V gene TRBV29-1; 9 positions match TRBD1. Trimming at V came to 6 bases and at J to 0 bases, leaving 5 bases not matched to a gene. Germline V gene data show CDR1 as SQVTM and CDR2 as ANQGSEA. This CDR3 region has 14 residues.

This clonotype turned up a few times. This chain links TRBV20-1 with TRBJ1-6, with D maybe TRBD1 (6 bases). Germline V lookup: CDR1 DFQATT, CDR2 SNEGSKA (reference sequence). The V end was cut by 6 bases, the J end by 5 bases, with 11 bases between. The CDR3 contains 13 residues. CDR3 sequence reads: CSAHRANNSPLHF. The CDR3 nucleotides read TGCAGTGCCCACAGGGCAAATAATTCACCCCTCCACTTT.

The chain couples TRBV29-1 to TRBJ1-1; D possibly corresponds to TRBD1 (6 bases). V shed 6 bases and J shed 1 base, with 12 bases lying between them. The germline gives CDR1 SQVTM, CDR2 ANQGSEA. This CDR3 is built from 13 residues. The chain's CDR3 is CSVIQGTNTEAFF. In nucleotides, the CDR3 is TGCAGCGTCATACAGGGTACGAACACTGAAGCTTTCTTT.

This chain links TRBV12-5 with TRBJ2-1, with 13 positions matching TRBD2. The CDR3 consists of 17 residues. Trimming took 2 bases from V and 5 from J; bases not matched to a gene: 6. CDR1 is LGHNT and CDR2 is FRNRAP in the germline V gene. CDR3 sequence: CASGLRALAGGNNEQFF. As DNA, the CDR3 is TGTGCTAGTGGTTTGAGGGCACTAGCGGGGGGGAACAATGAGCAGTTCTTC.

This clonotype occurred a few times. The chain combines TRBV29-1 with TRBJ2-1; possibly TRBD1 or TRBD2 for D (6 bases each). The germline V gene has CDR1 SQVTM and CDR2 ANQGSEA. The CDR3 length is 13 residues. Trimming took 5 bases from V and 7 from J, leaving 15 bases between them. DNA of the CDR3: TGCAGCGTTTTAGGGGGGCGCGAGAATGAGCAGTTCTTC. Encoded protein: CSVLGGRENEQFF.

The genes are TRBV29-1 and TRBJ1-5; 11 positions agree with TRBD1. The CDR3 sequence is 15 residues long. The V gene end was trimmed by 1 base and the J gene end by 7 bases; junction bases not matched to a gene: 6. The germline V gene encodes CDR1 SQVTM and CDR2 ANQGSEA. This chain's CDR3 is CSVEVGTGGEQPQHF. The CDR3 region has the DNA TGCAGCGTTGAAGTCGGGACAGGGGGGGAACAGCCCCAGCATTTT.

The chain recombines TRBV7-2 with TRBJ1-5; possible D gene TRBD1, 5 bases. CDR1 and CDR2 (germline): SGHTA, FQGNSA. The germline V and J ends were trimmed by 5 bases and 3 bases, with 17 bases remaining between them. This CDR3 is built from 16 residues. The CDR3 here is CASSLNGRGVNQPQHF. As DNA, the CDR3 is TGTGCCAGCAGCCTCAATGGGAGGGGAGTCAATCAGCCCCAGCATTTT.

Regarding this clonotype: This may stem from a read error, because a much larger clone lies one nucleotide away. This chain uses TRBV28 with TRBJ2-5, with no clear D. CDR1 MDHEN and CDR2 SYDVKM come from the germline V gene. The CDR3 runs 11 residues. The V and J ends lost 6 bases and 3 bases respectively, with 5 bases between them. CDR3 residues: CASSKKETQYF. The CDR3 DNA reads TGTGCCAGCAGCAAAAAAGAGACCCAGTACTTC.

The chain combines TRBV29-1 with TRBJ2-7, with TRBD1 matching over 7 bases. Germline assignment: CDR1 SQVTM and CDR2 ANQGSEA. V lost 6 bases and J lost 7; bases outside the gene matches: 9. The CDR3 covers 12 residues. CDR3 sequence reads: CSVQQTGNEQYF. The CDR3 DNA reads as TGCAGCGTCCAGCAGACAGGGAATGAGCAGTACTTC.

The rearrangement joins TRBV20-1 to TRBJ1-2; tentatively, D is TRBD1 (6 bases). The CDR3 is made up of 16 amino acids. Germline V gene sequence: CDR1 DFQATT, CDR2 SNEGSKA (reference sequence). Between the trimmed V and J ends, which lost 3 bases and 4 bases, there was a span of 21 bases. As DNA, the CDR3 is TGCAGTGCTAGGGGCCCCAGGGGCCGGTTGAGCTATGGCTACACCTTC. This encodes CSARGPRGRLSYGYTF.